One sample yielded the 10 T cell receptor beta chains listed below, sequenced in a study of blood T cell repertoires in COVID-19. Some clones are missing from TCRdb's copy, which holds only in-frame ones; the method was immunoSEQ multiplex PCR. In the table there are roughly 170,000 clones, roughly 80% of which are singletons. Input material: PBMCs or T cells enriched from blood (not recorded which). Every receptor here comes from a woman aged 40 to 50 with acute COVID-19.

The DNA of the CDR3 is TGTGCCAGCAGCTTTATATTAGGGGGTGGGACAGATACGCAGTATTTT. Encoded protein: CASSFILGGGTDTQYF. This chain connects TRBV7-8 to TRBJ2-3, with D tentatively TRBD1 (6 bases). CDR3 length: 16 amino acids. The V gene's germline CDR1 is SGHVS and CDR2 FQNEAQ. Trimming left V 3 bases short and J 3 bases short, with 16 bases between.

This clone was seen repeatedly, ten times or more. The chain is built from TRBV27 and TRBJ1-5, with 9 bases fitting TRBD1. Trimming at V came to 1 base and at J to 6 bases, leaving 4 bases not matched to a gene. CDR3 length: 15 residues. Germline V gives CDR1 MNHEY, CDR2 SMNVEV (reference sequence). The CDR3: CASSLWSTGGQPQHF. CDR3 in DNA: TGTGCCAGCAGTTTATGGTCGACAGGGGGTCAGCCCCAGCATTTT.

The chain employs TRBV27 and TRBJ2-3; TRBD2 matches 14 bases. Trimming took 5 bases from V and 6 from J; bases not matched to a gene: 10. Germline values: CDR1 MNHEY, CDR2 SMNVEV (reference sequence). CDR3 size: 17 residues. As DNA, the CDR3 is TGTGCCAGCAGTACTACCGGGACTAGCGGGAGAGCGGATACGCAGTATTTT. As protein: CASSTTGTSGRADTQYF.

The chain is built from TRBV20-1 and TRBJ2-7, with D possibly TRBD1 on 6 matching bases. Germline V gene data show CDR1 as DFQATT and CDR2 as SNEGSKA (reference sequence). The CDR3 is 12 amino acids. V shed 3 bases and J shed 2 bases, with 8 bases lying between them. CDR3 protein: CSASGDTYEQYV. The DNA for the CDR3 is TGCAGTGCTAGTGGGGACACCTACGAGCAGTACGTC.

This clone was seen a few times. V and J are TRBV2 and TRBJ2-3; 7 nucleotides line up with TRBD2. Germline lookup yields CDR1 SNHLY and CDR2 FYNNEI. There are 14 residues in the CDR3. V shed 0 bases, J shed 8 bases, and the junction held 5 bases outside the gene matches. The CDR3, as DNA: TGTGCCAGCAGTGAAGCGCGGTCGGGGGGTACGCAGTATTTT. This translates into CASSEARSGGTQYF.

The CDR3 here is CASSHDRGRSTDTQYF. CDR3 DNA sequence: TGTGCCAGCAGCCACGACAGGGGCCGTAGCACAGATACGCAGTATTTT. The chain uses TRBV11-2 and TRBJ2-3; 8 nucleotides align to TRBD1. The CDR3 runs to 16 residues. The ends lost 5 bases at V and 0 bases at J; junction bases unmatched: 7. Germline CDR1 reads SGHAT; CDR2 reads FQNNGV.

The CDR3 DNA is TGCAGCGTGATACAGGGGCCTTCGAACACCGGGGAGCTGTTTTTT. This encodes CSVIQGPSNTGELFF. The chain employs TRBV29-1 and TRBJ2-2, with TRBD1 matching over 7 bases. The CDR3 extends over 15 amino acids. Trimming removed 6 bases from V and 0 bases from J; junction bases left unmatched: 7. Germline CDR1 SQVTM, CDR2 ANQGSEA.

This clone was counted once. This chain uses TRBV4-1 with TRBJ1-2, with 9 bases lining up with TRBD1. The germline CDR1 and CDR2 sequences are MGHRA and YSYEKL. V trimming: 3 bases; J trimming: 4 bases; junction bases outside the gene matches: 6. This CDR3 is built from 15 residues. The CDR3 nucleotides read TGCGCCAGCAGCCACCCGGGACAGGGAGCCTATGGCTACACCTTC. Translated: CASSHPGQGAYGYTF.

Details on this clone: Other DNA sequences of this sample code for an identical CDR3. The genes are TRBV5-6 and TRBJ1-2; TRBD1 matches 8 bases. CDR1 SGHDT and CDR2 YYEEEE come from the germline V gene. Germline trimming cut 4 bases from V and 1 base from J; bases unmatched to any gene: 3. The CDR3 is 14 residues long. CDR3 amino acids: CASSLGQGNYGYTF. In DNA, the CDR3 is TGTGCCAGCAGCCTCGGACAGGGTAACTATGGCTACACCTTC.

The rearrangement joins TRBV3-1 (or the pseudogene TRBV3-2) to TRBJ2-7; 7 nucleotides agree with TRBD1. Trimming cost V 4 bases and J 3 bases; bases outside gene matches: 6. The CDR3 consists of 14 residues. Germline V lookup: CDR1 LGHDT, CDR2 YNNKEL (reference sequence). CDR3 DNA sequence: TGTGCCAGCAGCCCCGGGACAGAAGTCTACGAGCAGTACGTC. This codes for CASSPGTEVYEQYV.